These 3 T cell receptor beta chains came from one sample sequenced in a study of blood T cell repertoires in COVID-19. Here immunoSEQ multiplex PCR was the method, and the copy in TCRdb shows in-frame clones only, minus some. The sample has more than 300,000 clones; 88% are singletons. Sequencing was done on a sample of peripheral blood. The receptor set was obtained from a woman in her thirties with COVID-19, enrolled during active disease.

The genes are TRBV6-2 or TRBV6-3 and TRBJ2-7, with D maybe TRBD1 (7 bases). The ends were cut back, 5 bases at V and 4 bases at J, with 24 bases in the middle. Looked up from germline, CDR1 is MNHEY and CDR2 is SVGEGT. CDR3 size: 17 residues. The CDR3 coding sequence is TGTGCCAGCAGTGGACTATCAGGCAGGGGGGACCGGTACGAGCAGTACTTC. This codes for CASSGLSGRGDRYEQYF.

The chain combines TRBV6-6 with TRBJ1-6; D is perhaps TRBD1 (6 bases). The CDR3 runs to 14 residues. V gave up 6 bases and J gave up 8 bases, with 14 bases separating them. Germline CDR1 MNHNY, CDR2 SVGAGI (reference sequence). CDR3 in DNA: TGTGCCAGCAGGAAGAGGCAGGGGCATTCACCCCTCCACTTT. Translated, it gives CASRKRQGHSPLHF.

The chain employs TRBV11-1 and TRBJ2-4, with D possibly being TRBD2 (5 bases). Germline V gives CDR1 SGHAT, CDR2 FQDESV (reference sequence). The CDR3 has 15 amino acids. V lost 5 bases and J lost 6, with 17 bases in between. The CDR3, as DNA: TGTGCCAGCAGCCCTCGACCCGGCGAGGGAAACATTCAGTACTTC. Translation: CASSPRPGEGNIQYF.